This TCR beta chain was captured by sequencing in a study of graft-versus-host responses after intestinal transplantation. About the research overall: Each of the recipients got a multivisceral, liver-intestinal, or isolated intestinal transplant. Anti-thymocyte globulin served as induction for all recipients, who then took tacrolimus and steroids for about three years.

Worth noting for this clone: Antigen unknown.

Trimming pared 3 bases from V and 6 bases from J, leaving 11 bases between. This CDR3 contains 14 residues. Germline lookup yields CDR1 MNHEY and CDR2 SMNVEV (reference sequence). General observations from the study: Some patients had graft-donor T cell macrochimerism, and their allografts showed high graft-versus-host to host-versus-graft clonal ratios. Among recipient marrow samples, GvH clones were found; some appeared first in ileum or blood.

Profiling relied on immunoSEQ multiplex PCR, and the TCRdb table lists in-frame clones only, not all of them. The table shows about 130,000 clones, with about nine tenths occurring only once. The specimen comprised unstimulated CD4+ T cells sorted from spleen or lymph node cells, sampled before intestinal transplant. V gene TRBV27 combines with J gene TRBJ2-2, with TRBD2 as a possible D gene (5 bases). This receptor was taken from a human donor who received an intestinal transplant. The CDR3 DNA is TGTGCCAGCAGTTTGGTCTGGGGAGCCGGGGAGCTGTTTTTT. Translation: CASSLVWGAGELFF.